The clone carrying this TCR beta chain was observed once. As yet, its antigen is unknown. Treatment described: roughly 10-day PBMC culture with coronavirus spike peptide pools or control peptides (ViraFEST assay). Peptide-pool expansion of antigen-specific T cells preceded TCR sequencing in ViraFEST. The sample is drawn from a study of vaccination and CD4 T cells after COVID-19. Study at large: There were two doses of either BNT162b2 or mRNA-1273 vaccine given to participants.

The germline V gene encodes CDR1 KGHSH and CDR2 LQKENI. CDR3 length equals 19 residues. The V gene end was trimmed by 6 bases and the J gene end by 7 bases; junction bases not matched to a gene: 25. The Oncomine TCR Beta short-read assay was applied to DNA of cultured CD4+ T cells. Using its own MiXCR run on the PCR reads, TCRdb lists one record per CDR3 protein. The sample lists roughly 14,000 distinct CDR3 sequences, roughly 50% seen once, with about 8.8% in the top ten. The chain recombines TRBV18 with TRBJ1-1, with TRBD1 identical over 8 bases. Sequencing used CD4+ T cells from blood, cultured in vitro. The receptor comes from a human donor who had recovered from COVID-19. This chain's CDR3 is CASSIRDRPLRGVGVEAFF. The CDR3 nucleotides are TGTGCCAGCTCGATTCGGGACAGGCCTCTTCGTGGCGTGGGTGTTGAAGCTTTCTTT.